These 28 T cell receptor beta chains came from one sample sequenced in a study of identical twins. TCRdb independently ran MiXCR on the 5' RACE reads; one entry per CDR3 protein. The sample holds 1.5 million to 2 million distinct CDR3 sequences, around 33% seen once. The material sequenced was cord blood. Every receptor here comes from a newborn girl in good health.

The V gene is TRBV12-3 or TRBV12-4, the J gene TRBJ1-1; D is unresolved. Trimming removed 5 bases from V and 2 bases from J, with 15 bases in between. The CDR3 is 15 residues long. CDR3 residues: CASSRMTALNTEAFF. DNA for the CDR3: TGTGCCAGCAGTAGGATGACGGCCCTTAACACTGAAGCTTTCTTT.

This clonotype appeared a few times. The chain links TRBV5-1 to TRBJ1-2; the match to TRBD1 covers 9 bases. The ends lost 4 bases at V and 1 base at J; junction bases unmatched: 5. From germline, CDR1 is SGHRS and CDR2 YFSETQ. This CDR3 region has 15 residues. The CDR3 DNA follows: TGCGCCAGCAGCCTCCGGGACAGGGATAACTATGGCTACACCTTC. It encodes CASSLRDRDNYGYTF.

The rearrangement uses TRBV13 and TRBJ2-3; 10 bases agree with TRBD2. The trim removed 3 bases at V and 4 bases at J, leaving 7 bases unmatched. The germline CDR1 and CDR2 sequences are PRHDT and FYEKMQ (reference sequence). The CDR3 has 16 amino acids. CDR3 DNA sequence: TGTGCCAGCAGCTTCTTCGGTAGCGGGGGGTCAGATACGCAGTATTTT. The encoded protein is CASSFFGSGGSDTQYF.

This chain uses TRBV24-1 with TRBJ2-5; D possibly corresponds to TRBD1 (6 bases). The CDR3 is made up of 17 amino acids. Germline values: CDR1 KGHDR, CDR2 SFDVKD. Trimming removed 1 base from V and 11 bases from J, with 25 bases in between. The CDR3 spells CATSDFPTGRSYNEQYF. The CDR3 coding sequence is TGTGCCACCAGTGATTTTCCGACAGGAAGGTCCTACAATGAGCAGTACTTC.

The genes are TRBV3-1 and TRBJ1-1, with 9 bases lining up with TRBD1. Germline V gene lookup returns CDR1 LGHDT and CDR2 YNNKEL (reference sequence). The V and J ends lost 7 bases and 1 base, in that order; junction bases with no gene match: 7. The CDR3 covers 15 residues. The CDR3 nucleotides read TGTGCCAGCACCCGGACAGGGGTACGGAACACTGAAGCTTTCTTT. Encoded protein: CASTRTGVRNTEAFF.

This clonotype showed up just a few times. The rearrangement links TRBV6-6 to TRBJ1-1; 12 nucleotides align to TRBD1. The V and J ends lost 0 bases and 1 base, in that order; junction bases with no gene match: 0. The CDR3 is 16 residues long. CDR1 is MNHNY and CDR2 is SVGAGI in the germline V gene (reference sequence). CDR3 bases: TGTGCCAGCAGTTACTCGGGACAGGGGGCGAACACTGAAGCTTTCTTT. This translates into CASSYSGQGANTEAFF.

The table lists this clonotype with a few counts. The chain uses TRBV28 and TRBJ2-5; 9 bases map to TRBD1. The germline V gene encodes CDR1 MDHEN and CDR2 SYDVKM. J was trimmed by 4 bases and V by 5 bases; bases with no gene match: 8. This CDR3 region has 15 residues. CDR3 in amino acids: CASSSPGTGRETQYF. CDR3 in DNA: TGTGCCAGCAGTAGCCCCGGGACAGGGAGAGAGACCCAGTACTTC. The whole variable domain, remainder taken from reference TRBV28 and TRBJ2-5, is DVKVTQSSRYLVKRTGEKVFLECVQDMDHENMFWYRQDPGLGLRLIYFSYDVKMKEKGDIPEGYSVSREKKERFSLILESASTNQTSMYLCASSSPGTGRETQYFGPGTRLLVL.

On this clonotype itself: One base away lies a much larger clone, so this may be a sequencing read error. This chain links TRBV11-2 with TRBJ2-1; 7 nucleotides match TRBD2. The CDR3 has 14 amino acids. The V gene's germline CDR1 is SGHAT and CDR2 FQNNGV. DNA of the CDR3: TGTGCCAGCCGAGCGGGATCCCCCTCGGGTGAGCACTTCTTC. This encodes CASRAGSPSGEHFF.

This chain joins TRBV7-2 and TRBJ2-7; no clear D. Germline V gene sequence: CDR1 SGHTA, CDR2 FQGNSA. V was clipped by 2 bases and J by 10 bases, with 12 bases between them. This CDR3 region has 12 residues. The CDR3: CASSLNFPTQYF. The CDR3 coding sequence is TGTGCCAGCAGCTTAAACTTCCCTACCCAGTACTTC.

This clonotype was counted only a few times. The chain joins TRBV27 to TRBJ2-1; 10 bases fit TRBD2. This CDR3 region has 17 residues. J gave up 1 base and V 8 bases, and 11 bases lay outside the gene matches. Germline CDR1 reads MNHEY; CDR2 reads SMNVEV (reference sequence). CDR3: CASGHMLAGGSYNEQFF. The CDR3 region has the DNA TGTGCCAGCGGACATATGTTAGCGGGAGGTTCCTACAATGAGCAGTTCTTC.

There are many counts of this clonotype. This CDR3 reads CSVEDRQGSYEQYF. The CDR3 DNA is TGCAGCGTTGAAGACAGGCAGGGCTCCTACGAGCAGTACTTC. This sequence joins TRBV29-1 and TRBJ2-7, with D tentatively TRBD1 (5 bases). The V end lost 0 bases, the J end lost 0 bases, and 9 bases lay between the germline ends. The CDR3 extends over 14 amino acids. Germline-derived CDR1 and CDR2 are SQVTM and ANQGSEA.

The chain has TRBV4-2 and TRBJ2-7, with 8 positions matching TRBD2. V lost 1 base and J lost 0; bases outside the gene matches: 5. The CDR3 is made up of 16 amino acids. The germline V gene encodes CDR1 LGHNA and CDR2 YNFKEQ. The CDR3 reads CASSQGRSGSSYEQYF. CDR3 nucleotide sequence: TGTGCCAGCAGCCAAGGAAGGAGCGGGAGCTCCTACGAGCAGTACTTC.

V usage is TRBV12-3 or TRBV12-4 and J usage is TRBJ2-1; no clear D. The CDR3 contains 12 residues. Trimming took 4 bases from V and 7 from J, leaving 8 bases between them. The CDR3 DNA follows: TGTGCCAGCAGTTCTCTGAAGAATGAGCAGTTCTTC. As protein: CASSSLKNEQFF.

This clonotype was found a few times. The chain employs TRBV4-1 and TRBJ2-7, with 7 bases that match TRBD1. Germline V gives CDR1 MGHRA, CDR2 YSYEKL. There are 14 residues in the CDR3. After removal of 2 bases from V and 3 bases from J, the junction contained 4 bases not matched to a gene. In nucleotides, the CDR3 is TGCGCCAGCAGCCAACGGGACAGCGGCTACGAGCAGTACTTC. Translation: CASSQRDSGYEQYF.

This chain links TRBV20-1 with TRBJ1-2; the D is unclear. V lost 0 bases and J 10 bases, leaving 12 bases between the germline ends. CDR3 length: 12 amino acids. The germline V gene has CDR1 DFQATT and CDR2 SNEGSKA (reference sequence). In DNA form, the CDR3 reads TGCAGTGCTAGAGAAAAAGGCATTCTCTACACCTTC. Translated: CSAREKGILYTF.

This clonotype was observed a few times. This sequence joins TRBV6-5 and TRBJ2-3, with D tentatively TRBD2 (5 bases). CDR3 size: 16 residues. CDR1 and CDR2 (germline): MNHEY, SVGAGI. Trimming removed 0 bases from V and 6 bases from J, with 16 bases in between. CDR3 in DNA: TGTGCCAGCAGTTACTCGAGAGGGATTCCGGGGGATACGCAGTATTTT. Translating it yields CASSYSRGIPGDTQYF.

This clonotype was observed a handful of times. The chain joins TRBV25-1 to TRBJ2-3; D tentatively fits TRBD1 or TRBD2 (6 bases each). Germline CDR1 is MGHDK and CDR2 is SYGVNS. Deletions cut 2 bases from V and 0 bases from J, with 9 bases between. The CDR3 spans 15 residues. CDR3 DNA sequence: TGTGCCAGCAGTGAAGGGGGGCAGAGCACAGATACGCAGTATTTT. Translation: CASSEGGQSTDTQYF.

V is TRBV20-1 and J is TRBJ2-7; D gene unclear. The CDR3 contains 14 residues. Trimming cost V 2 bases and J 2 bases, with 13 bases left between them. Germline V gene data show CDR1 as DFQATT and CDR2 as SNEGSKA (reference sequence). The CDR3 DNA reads TGCAGTGCTAGACCGGTCCCACTTGCCTACGAGCAGTACTTC. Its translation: CSARPVPLAYEQYF.

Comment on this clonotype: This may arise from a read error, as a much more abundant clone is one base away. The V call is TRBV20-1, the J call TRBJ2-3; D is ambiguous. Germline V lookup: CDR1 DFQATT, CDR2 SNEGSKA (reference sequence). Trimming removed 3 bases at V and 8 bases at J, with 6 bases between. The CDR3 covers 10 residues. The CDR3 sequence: CSASAGTQYF. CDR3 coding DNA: TGCAGTGCTAGTGCAGGTACGCAGTATTTT.

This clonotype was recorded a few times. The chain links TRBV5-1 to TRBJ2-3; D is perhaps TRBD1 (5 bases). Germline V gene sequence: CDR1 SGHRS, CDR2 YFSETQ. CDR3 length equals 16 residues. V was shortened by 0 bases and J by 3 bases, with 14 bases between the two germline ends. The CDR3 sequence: CASSLASVPGTDTQYF. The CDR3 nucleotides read TGCGCCAGCAGCTTGGCATCCGTGCCAGGGACAGATACGCAGTATTTT.

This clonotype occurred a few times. In DNA form, the CDR3 reads TGTGCCAGCAGCCAAGAATCGGTGAGGGGCTACGAGCAGTACTTC. The encoded protein is CASSQESVRGYEQYF. The chain has TRBV4-2 and TRBJ2-7, with D possibly called TRBD1 or TRBD2 (5 bases each). CDR3 length equals 15 residues. V was shortened by 0 bases and J by 3 bases, with 12 bases between the two germline ends. CDR1 and CDR2 (germline): LGHNA, YNFKEQ.

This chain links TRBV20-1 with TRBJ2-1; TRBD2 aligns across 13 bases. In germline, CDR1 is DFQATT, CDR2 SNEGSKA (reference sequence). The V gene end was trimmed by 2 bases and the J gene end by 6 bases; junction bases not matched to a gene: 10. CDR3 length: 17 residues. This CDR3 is CSARNRLAGGKANEQFF. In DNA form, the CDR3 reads TGCAGTGCTAGAAATAGACTAGCGGGAGGTAAGGCCAATGAGCAGTTCTTC.

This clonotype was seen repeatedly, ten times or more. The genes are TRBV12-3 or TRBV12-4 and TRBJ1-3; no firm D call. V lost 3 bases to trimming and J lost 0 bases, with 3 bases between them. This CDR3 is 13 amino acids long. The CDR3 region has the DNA TGTGCCAGCAGTTTCAGCTCTGGAAACACCATATATTTT. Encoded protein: CASSFSSGNTIYF.

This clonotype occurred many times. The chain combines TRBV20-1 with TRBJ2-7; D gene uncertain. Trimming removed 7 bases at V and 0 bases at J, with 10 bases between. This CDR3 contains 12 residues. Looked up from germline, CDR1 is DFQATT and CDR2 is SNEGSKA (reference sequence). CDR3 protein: CSVLQSSYEQYF. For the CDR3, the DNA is TGCAGTGTTCTCCAAAGCTCCTACGAGCAGTACTTC.

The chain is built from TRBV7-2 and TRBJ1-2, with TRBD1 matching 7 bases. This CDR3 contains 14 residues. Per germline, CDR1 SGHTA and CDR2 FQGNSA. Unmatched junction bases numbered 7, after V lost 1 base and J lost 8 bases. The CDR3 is CASSLVKGAPGYTF. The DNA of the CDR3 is TGTGCCAGCAGCTTAGTTAAGGGGGCGCCGGGCTACACCTTC.

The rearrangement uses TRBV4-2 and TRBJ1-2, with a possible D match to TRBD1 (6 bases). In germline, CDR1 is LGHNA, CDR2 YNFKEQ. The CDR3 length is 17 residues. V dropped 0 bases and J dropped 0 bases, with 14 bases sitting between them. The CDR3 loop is CASSQEDGGLTNYGYTF. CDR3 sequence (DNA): TGTGCCAGCAGCCAAGAAGATGGGGGGCTTACTAACTATGGCTACACCTTC.

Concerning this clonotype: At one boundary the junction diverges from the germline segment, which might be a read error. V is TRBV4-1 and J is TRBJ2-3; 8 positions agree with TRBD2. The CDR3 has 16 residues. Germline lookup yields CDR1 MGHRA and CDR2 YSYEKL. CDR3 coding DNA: TGCGCCAGCAGCCAGACCAAGCGGGGGCCCGGAGATATGCAGTATTTT. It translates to CASSQTKRGPGDMQYF.

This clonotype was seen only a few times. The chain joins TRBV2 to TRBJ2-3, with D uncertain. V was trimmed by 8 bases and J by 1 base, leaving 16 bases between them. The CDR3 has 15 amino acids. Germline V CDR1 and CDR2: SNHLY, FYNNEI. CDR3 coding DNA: TGTGCCAGCGCAACGGCCCTAGGAGGCACAGATACGCAGTATTTT. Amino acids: CASATALGGTDTQYF.